This T cell receptor beta chain is drawn from a study of blood T cell repertoires in COVID-19. Study summary: Sites across the United States, Italy and Spain contributed samples from acute and convalescent COVID-19. In each case, the material was cDNA or gDNA derived from T cells, B-cell-depleted T cells, or PBMCs.

Original handling: The authors estimated nucleated cell counts from reference gene primer amplification. The assay was immunoSEQ multiplex PCR, and TCRdb's table has in-frame clones only and misses some. V, J and clone size are taken as reported in that table, and D and trimming were inferred from the DNA itself. The sample shows approximately 85,000 clones, around 92% of them seen only once. In germline, CDR1 is KGHDR, CDR2 SFDVKD. The CDR3 spans 13 residues. V was clipped by 4 bases and J by 4 bases, with 7 bases between them. J is TRBJ2-1 and V is TRBV24-1; D uncertain. The sequenced sample was peripheral blood. This sequence was found in a woman aged 55-70 years with active COVID-19. Written as DNA, the CDR3 is TGTGCCACCAGTGACTCCGAGTACAATGAGCAGTTCTTC. Translation: CATSDSEYNEQFF.